Each of the 28 T cell receptor beta chains below was sequenced from the same sample in a study of spatial heterogeneity in lung cancer. TCRdb reprocessed the 5' RACE reads via MiXCR and lists one record per CDR3 protein. The sample lists about 22,000 distinct CDR3 sequences, over 5.5% seen once, with less than 45% in the top ten. Regarding time point: sample taken at primary tumor resection. The sample was PBMCs, taken at surgery. Receptor source: a male donor with early-stage non-small cell lung cancer.

The chain carries TRBV29-1 and TRBJ2-2; the match to TRBD2 covers 8 bases. V dropped 7 bases and J dropped 11; count of bases not matched to a gene: 12. The germline V gene encodes CDR1 SQVTM and CDR2 ANQGSEA. There are 13 residues in the CDR3. CDR3 DNA: TGCAGCGCCATTGGAGCGGGGGTCGGAGAGCTGTTTTTT. This gives the protein CSAIGAGVGELFF.

At least ten counts were recorded for this clonotype. The chain combines TRBV5-1 with TRBJ2-7; D remains unclear. Germline CDR1 and CDR2: SGHRS and YFSETQ. V gave up 2 bases and J gave up 3 bases, with 9 bases separating them. CDR3 length: 13 amino acids. CDR3 sequence: CASSLTAFYEQYF. The CDR3 DNA follows: TGCGCCAGCAGCTTAACAGCCTTCTACGAGCAGTACTTC.

This clonotype was observed at least ten times. This chain links TRBV21-1 with TRBJ1-5; TRBD1 was called by the table and not checked on the DNA. TRBV21-1 is a recognized pseudogene. The CDR3 runs to 15 residues. The CDR3: CASSLDRTVYQPQHF. CDR3 bases: TGTGCCAGCAGCCTCGACCGGACAGTTTATCAGCCCCAGCATTTT.

This clonotype was observed at least ten times. The V gene is TRBV20-1, the J gene TRBJ2-7, with D perhaps matching TRBD2 (7 bases). V was pared by 6 bases and J by 7 bases, with 16 bases between. The germline gives CDR1 DFQATT, CDR2 SNEGSKA (reference sequence). The CDR3 spans 12 residues. DNA of the CDR3: TGCAGTGCGCAGATGGGGGGGCGGGAGCAGTACTTC. Its protein is CSAQMGGREQYF.

This clonotype was recorded at least ten times. The chain carries TRBV12-3 or TRBV12-4 and TRBJ1-5; no definite D call. V shed 6 bases and J shed 5 bases, with 8 bases lying between them. The CDR3 is made up of 12 amino acids. Written as DNA, the CDR3 is TGTGCCAGCAGGGGTTCCGATCAGCCCCAGCATTTT. Its translation is CASRGSDQPQHF.

As to this clonotype: A much larger clone is a single base away; this may be a read error. The chain carries TRBV12-3 or TRBV12-4 and TRBJ2-7, with a possible D match to TRBD2 (6 bases). The CDR3 sequence is 15 residues long. CDR3 in amino acids: CDSSLGGSLSYEQYF. In nucleotides, the CDR3 is TGTGACAGCAGTTTGGGAGGAAGCCTCTCCTACGAGCAGTACTTC.

This clonotype was counted a few times. J is TRBJ2-7 and V is TRBV28; 12 bases fit TRBD2. This CDR3 is 14 amino acids long. Germline assignment: CDR1 MDHEN and CDR2 SYDVKM. The trim removed 5 bases at V and 12 bases at J, leaving 11 bases unmatched. The CDR3 loop is CASSPRPSGRVRYF. DNA for the CDR3: TGTGCCAGCAGTCCCCGGCCTAGCGGGAGGGTTCGGTACTTC.

This clonotype was counted many times. V gene TRBV29-1 combines with J gene TRBJ1-4, with D unclear. Germline CDR1 SQVTM, CDR2 ANQGSEA. The V and J ends lost 4 bases and 2 bases respectively, with 2 bases between them. This CDR3 is 11 amino acids long. The CDR3: CSVGTNEKLFF. The CDR3 coding sequence is TGCAGCGTTGGCACTAATGAAAAACTGTTTTTT.

This clonotype appeared many times. The chain carries TRBV4-3 and TRBJ2-7, with D possibly matching TRBD2 (6 bases). Trimming cost V 0 bases and J 0 bases, with 15 bases left between them. CDR1 is LGHNA, CDR2 YSLEER, per germline. The CDR3 is 17 residues long. Here the CDR3 reads CASSQDLPTSPSYEQYF. The CDR3 bases are TGCGCCAGCAGCCAAGACCTTCCTACTAGCCCCTCCTACGAGCAGTACTTC.

This clonotype was recorded many times. The chain couples TRBV3-1 to TRBJ2-1; D perhaps matches TRBD2 (5 bases). Per germline, CDR1 LGHDT and CDR2 YNNKEL (reference sequence). The CDR3 is made up of 15 amino acids. Trimming took 1 base from V and 10 from J, leaving 17 bases between them. The CDR3 protein is CASSQAGTTGKEQFF. In nucleotides, the CDR3 is TGTGCCAGCAGCCAAGCAGGTACGACGGGGAAGGAGCAGTTCTTC.

There are many counts of this clonotype. The rearrangement uses TRBV12-3 or TRBV12-4 and TRBJ2-5, with D maybe TRBD2 (7 bases). The CDR3 contains 14 residues. Between the trimmed V and J ends, which lost 3 bases and 5 bases, there was a span of 13 bases. The CDR3 reads CASSFGGLGETQYF. The CDR3 DNA is TGTGCCAGCAGTTTCGGGGGGCTGGGGGAGACCCAGTACTTC.

At least ten counts were recorded for this clonotype. The CDR3 reads CASSLAVRNTEAFF. In nucleotides, the CDR3 is TGTGCCAGCAGTTTAGCCGTCAGGAACACTGAAGCTTTCTTT. The rearrangement links TRBV27 to TRBJ1-1; D is ambiguous. Between the trimmed V and J ends, which lost 2 bases and 1 base, there was a span of 8 bases. The V gene's germline CDR1 is MNHEY and CDR2 SMNVEV (reference sequence). The CDR3 loop spans 14 amino acids.

By share, this clonotype ranks as medium-sized. The chain is built from TRBV27 and TRBJ1-6, with D unresolved. Trimming took off 4 bases at V and 4 bases at J, with 11 bases between the two ends. Germline V gene lookup returns CDR1 MNHEY and CDR2 SMNVEV (reference sequence). The CDR3 runs 15 residues. CDR3 sequence reads: CASSSTWSYNSPLHF. CDR3 nucleotide sequence: TGTGCCAGCAGTTCGACATGGTCGTATAATTCACCCCTCCACTTT.

The table lists this clonotype with many counts. The chain is built from TRBV28 and TRBJ2-4; 7 nucleotides agree with TRBD2. Germline loops: CDR1 MDHEN, CDR2 SYDVKM. V shed 5 bases and J 0 bases; nucleotides not matched to a gene: 10. CDR3 length: 17 residues. The CDR3 DNA reads as TGTGCCAGCAGTCTGGGCGGGAGTCCTCTAGCCAAAAACATTCAGTACTTC. It translates to CASSLGGSPLAKNIQYF.

This clonotype was found many times. V is TRBV7-9 and J is TRBJ1-4; D call uncertain. The CDR3 is 15 amino acids. The V gene's germline CDR1 is SEHNR and CDR2 FQNEAQ (reference sequence). Trimming pared 8 bases from V and 0 bases from J, leaving 13 bases between. For the CDR3, the DNA is TGTGCCAGCGCGCCCCTTTCCCCAACTAATGAAAAACTGTTTTTT. This sequence encodes CASAPLSPTNEKLFF.

At least ten counts were recorded for this clonotype. The chain combines TRBV11-2 with TRBJ2-5; D is possibly TRBD1 (6 bases). The germline V gene encodes CDR1 SGHAT and CDR2 FQNNGV. The CDR3 consists of 16 residues. Trimming left V 3 bases short and J 4 bases short, with 18 bases between. DNA of the CDR3: TGTGCCAGCAGCTTTAGACAGGACCCCTTAGGAGAGACCCAGTACTTC. Residues: CASSFRQDPLGETQYF.

In this sample, this clonotype turned up many times. The chain links TRBV19 to TRBJ1-5; tentatively, D is TRBD1 (5 bases). This CDR3 has 13 residues. V gave up 10 bases and J gave up 4 bases, with 14 bases separating them. Germline values: CDR1 LNHDA, CDR2 SQIVND (reference sequence). Here the CDR3 reads CATYDSPNQPQHF. The CDR3 coding sequence is TGTGCCACCTATGACAGTCCTAATCAGCCCCAGCATTTT.

The sample holds a few counts of this clonotype. The V and J genes are TRBV7-2 and TRBJ2-1; 8 nucleotides line up with TRBD1. Germline loops: CDR1 SGHTA, CDR2 FQGNSA. The V and J ends lost 7 bases and 3 bases, in that order; junction bases with no gene match: 14. The CDR3 sequence is 17 residues long. DNA for the CDR3: TGTGCCAGCAACCCTACTCTCAGGGACAGGAACTACAATGAGCAGTTCTTC. Translated, it gives CASNPTLRDRNYNEQFF.

The table lists this clonotype with many counts. The chain has TRBV7-3 and TRBJ2-2; 10 bases are a match to TRBD1. This CDR3 region has 17 residues. From germline, CDR1 is SGHTA and CDR2 FQGTGA. Unmatched junction bases numbered 11, after V lost 4 bases and J lost 6 bases. CDR3 nucleotides: TGTGCCAGCAGCTCCCCTCGGACAGGGGGGAAGGCCGGGGAGCTGTTTTTT. Translating gives CASSSPRTGGKAGELFF. Supplemented by reference TRBV7-3 and TRBJ2-2, the full variable domain reads GAGVSQTPSNKVTEKGKYVELRCDPISGHTALYWYRQSLGQGPEFLIYFQGTGAADDSGLPNDRFFAVRPEGSVSTLKIQRTERGDSAVYLCASSSPRTGGKAGELFFGEGSRLTVL.

This sequence joins TRBV5-1 and TRBJ2-1; D is undetermined. Germline CDR1 and CDR2: SGHRS and YFSETQ. With 1 base removed from V and 1 base from J, the gap between germline ends came to 9 bases. The CDR3 loop spans 15 amino acids. CDR3 sequence reads: CASSLFRSSYNEQFF. CDR3 nucleotides: TGCGCCAGCAGCTTGTTTCGTTCGTCCTACAATGAGCAGTTCTTC.

This clonotype was counted ten times or more. The chain uses TRBV28 and TRBJ1-1; D perhaps matches TRBD1 (6 bases). This CDR3 has 15 residues. V lost 5 bases, J lost 5 bases, and 18 bases lay in between. Germline V lookup: CDR1 MDHEN, CDR2 SYDVKM. The CDR3 is CASSPLFRGLTEAFF. CDR3 coding DNA: TGTGCCAGCAGTCCCCTCTTCCGGGGGCTTACTGAAGCTTTCTTT.

Many counts were recorded for this clonotype. CDR3 region: CSKTASTDTQYF. CDR3 sequence (DNA): TGCAGCAAGACAGCTAGCACAGATACGCAGTATTTT. The chain recombines TRBV29-1 with TRBJ2-3, with a possible D match to TRBD1 (5 bases). Germline V gene data show CDR1 as SQVTM and CDR2 as ANQGSEA. The CDR3 loop spans 12 amino acids. V gave up 8 bases and J gave up 0 bases, with 9 bases separating them.

Ten or more counts support this clonotype. The chain couples TRBV7-9 to TRBJ2-7; TRBD1 matches at 8 bases. V lost 5 bases, J lost 2 bases, and 20 bases stayed unmatched. The CDR3 is 19 amino acids. The V gene's germline CDR1 is SEHNR and CDR2 FQNEAQ (reference sequence). For the CDR3, the DNA is TGTGCCAGCAGCCTGACCCCGGGACAGGCGGCCAGGGGGCCCTACGAGCAGTACTTC. Translated, it gives CASSLTPGQAARGPYEQYF. The full variable domain, completed using reference TRBV7-9 and TRBJ2-7, is DTGVSQNPRHKITKRGQNVTFRCDPISEHNRLYWYRQTLGQGPEFLTYFQNEAQLEKSRLLSDRFSAERPKGSFSTLEIQRTEQGDSAMYLCASSLTPGQAARGPYEQYFGPGTRLTVT.

This clonotype was counted ten times or more. This rearrangement joins TRBV6-6 to TRBJ2-3; D not certain. This CDR3 region has 17 residues. Deletions cut 0 bases from V and 0 bases from J, with 13 bases between. From germline, CDR1 is MNHNY and CDR2 SVGAGI (reference sequence). CDR3 DNA sequence: TGTGCCAGCAGTTACTCGATTCAGCGTTCGAGCACAGATACGCAGTATTTT. This sequence encodes CASSYSIQRSSTDTQYF.

The chain links TRBV20-1 to TRBJ1-2; 7 bases are shared with TRBD1. CDR3 size: 12 residues. Losses at the gene ends were 6 bases for V and 2 bases for J; bases not matched to a gene: 3. Germline V lookup: CDR1 DFQATT, CDR2 SNEGSKA (reference sequence). The CDR3 coding sequence is TGCAGTGCGCGGACAGGAAACTATGGCTACACCTTC. It yields the protein CSARTGNYGYTF.

This clonotype showed up many times. J is TRBJ1-2 and V is TRBV12-3 or TRBV12-4; D may be TRBD1 (5 bases). The germline V and J ends were trimmed by 2 bases and 8 bases, with 18 bases remaining between them. CDR3 size: 15 residues. The CDR3 bases are TGTGCCAGCAGTTTATTCGGGGCCCCAACAGGCGGCTACACCTTC. This encodes CASSLFGAPTGGYTF.

This clonotype was observed at least ten times. The chain couples TRBV12-3 or TRBV12-4 to TRBJ1-2, with unresolved D. This CDR3 comprises 14 residues. Trimming pared 2 bases from V and 4 bases from J, leaving 11 bases between. The CDR3 loop is CASSLLLGSYGYTF. CDR3 DNA: TGTGCCAGCAGTTTACTTCTGGGATCCTATGGCTACACCTTC.

This clonotype came up many times. This sequence joins TRBV7-2 and TRBJ2-1; a weak D match, TRBD1 (5 bases). The germline V and J ends were trimmed by 5 bases and 4 bases, with 15 bases remaining between them. Germline values: CDR1 SGHTA, CDR2 FQGNSA. This CDR3 has 15 residues. DNA of the CDR3: TGTGCCAGCAGCCAAACAGGCATTCAATACAATGAGCAGTTCTTC. This gives the protein CASSQTGIQYNEQFF.